These T cell receptor beta chains were read from a single sample in a study of cytomegalovirus exposure and HLA in healthy donors. Profiled with immunoSEQ multiplex PCR; TCRdb holds only in-frame clones, not every one. The sample consists of 65,000 or so clones, 78% of them appearing once. Sequenced sample: PBMCs. Receptors were obtained from a girl aged 10 to 17 in good health and CMV-seropositive. Both conserved end residues are part of each CDR3. A D gene is named only where the DNA matches it firmly. The listing skips clone size in some rows; elsewhere it reads once, few, many or a size class.

clone size: few; J gene: TRBJ1-1; V gene: TRBV5-1; D gene: NA; CDR3 protein: CASSLAMGQMNTEAFF; CDR3 DNA: TGCGCCAGCAGCTTGGCCATGGGGCAGATGAACACTGAAGCTTTCTTT
clone size: NA; J gene: TRBJ1-2; V gene: TRBV28; D gene: NA; CDR3 protein: CASSPPPVGGYTF; CDR3 DNA: TGTGCCAGCAGCCCTCCCCCGGTCGGTGGCTACACCTTC
clone size: NA; J gene: TRBJ1-4; V gene: TRBV6-1; D gene: NA; CDR3 protein: CASSAGVTNEKLFF; CDR3 DNA: TGTGCCAGCAGTGCAGGGGTAACTAATGAAAAACTGTTTTTT
clone size: NA; J gene: TRBJ2-7; V gene: TRBV30; D gene: NA; CDR3 protein: CAWRNIAPEQYF; CDR3 DNA: TGTGCCTGGAGAAACATCGCCCCCGAGCAGTACTTC
clone size: once; J gene: TRBJ2-1; V gene: TRBV5-4; D gene: NA; CDR3 protein: CASSPPPAGDGNEQFF; CDR3 DNA: TGTGCCAGCAGCCCGCCCCCAGCAGGGGATGGCAATGAGCAGTTCTTC
clone size: NA; J gene: TRBJ1-6; V gene: TRBV9; D gene: TRBD1; CDR3 protein: CASSPSTGRNSPLHF; CDR3 DNA: TGTGCCAGCAGCCCCTCGACAGGGAGGAATTCACCCCTCCACTTT
clone size: once; J gene: TRBJ2-7; V gene: TRBV10-3; D gene: NA; CDR3 protein: CAIGAIKTYEQYF; CDR3 DNA: TGTGCCATCGGAGCTATAAAAACCTACGAGCAGTACTTC
clone size: NA; J gene: TRBJ2-3; V gene: TRBV20-1; D gene: NA; CDR3 protein: CSAIQADTQYF; CDR3 DNA: TGCAGTGCTATACAGGCAGATACGCAGTATTTT
clone size: NA; J gene: TRBJ1-2; V gene: TRBV6-1; D gene: NA; CDR3 protein: CASGRRGGYTF; CDR3 DNA: TGTGCCAGCGGGCGAAGGGGCGGCTACACCTTC
clone size: NA; J gene: TRBJ1-1; V gene: TRBV19; D gene: NA; CDR3 protein: CASTGTGSGPEAFF; CDR3 DNA: TGTGCCAGTACCGGAACAGGTTCCGGTCCTGAAGCTTTCTTT
clone size: NA; J gene: TRBJ2-2; V gene: TRBV6-5; D gene: NA; CDR3 protein: CASSYQGYGELFF; CDR3 DNA: TGTGCCAGCAGTTACCAGGGGTACGGGGAGCTGTTTTTT
clone size: NA; J gene: TRBJ2-5; V gene: TRBV2; D gene: NA; CDR3 protein: CASSDRQETQYF; CDR3 DNA: TGTGCCAGCAGTGACAGACAAGAGACCCAGTACTTC
clone size: NA; J gene: TRBJ2-7; V gene: TRBV30; D gene: NA; CDR3 protein: CAWSWEKYQYF; CDR3 DNA: TGTGCCTGGAGCTGGGAGAAGTACCAGTACTTC
clone size: NA; J gene: TRBJ2-7; V gene: TRBV23-1; D gene: TRBD2; CDR3 protein: CASSQSGGDWGGPGYEQYF; CDR3 DNA: TGCGCCAGCAGTCAATCGGGAGGGGATTGGGGAGGCCCTGGGTACGAGCAGTACTTC
clone size: NA; J gene: TRBJ1-4; V gene: TRBV2; D gene: NA; CDR3 protein: CASSEGGRTNEKLFF; CDR3 DNA: TGTGCCAGCAGTGAGGGGGGAAGGACTAATGAAAAACTGTTTTTT
clone size: NA; J gene: TRBJ2-7; V gene: TRBV18; D gene: NA; CDR3 protein: CASSPSQGYEQYF; CDR3 DNA: TGTGCCAGCTCACCATCACAGGGCTACGAGCAGTACTTC
clone size: NA; J gene: TRBJ1-5; V gene: TRBV18; D gene: TRBD1; CDR3 protein: CASSLRDRGHQPQHF; CDR3 DNA: TGTGCCAGCTCACTCCGGGACAGGGGTCATCAGCCCCAGCATTTT
clone size: NA; J gene: TRBJ2-7; V gene: TRBV27; D gene: NA; CDR3 protein: CASSRDSAHEQYF; CDR3 DNA: TGTGCCAGCAGCCGCGACAGCGCCCACGAGCAGTACTTC
clone size: NA; J gene: TRBJ1-1; V gene: TRBV29-1; D gene: NA; CDR3 protein: CSVFPYGKVAEAFF; CDR3 DNA: TGCAGCGTTTTCCCTTACGGGAAGGTAGCTGAAGCTTTCTTT
clone size: NA; J gene: TRBJ2-1; V gene: TRBV7-2; D gene: NA; CDR3 protein: CASSFTTGVYNEQFF; CDR3 DNA: TGTGCCAGCAGCTTCACTACAGGAGTCTACAATGAGCAGTTCTTC
clone size: NA; J gene: TRBJ1-1; V gene: TRBV18; D gene: TRBD1; CDR3 protein: CASSARGRGGTEAFF; CDR3 DNA: TGTGCCAGCTCAGCTAGGGGGCGCGGTGGAACTGAAGCTTTCTTT
clone size: few; J gene: TRBJ1-1; V gene: TRBV19; D gene: TRBD1; CDR3 protein: CASKRDRGRDEAFF; CDR3 DNA: TGTGCCAGTAAACGAGACAGGGGACGAGATGAAGCTTTCTTT
clone size: NA; J gene: TRBJ1-3; V gene: TRBV5-1; D gene: TRBD1; CDR3 protein: CASRLTGPSGNTIYF; CDR3 DNA: TGCGCCAGCAGGCTGACAGGGCCAAGTGGAAACACCATATATTTT
clone size: NA; J gene: TRBJ2-7; V gene: TRBV30; D gene: TRBD1; CDR3 protein: CAWSVTRGQGRLHF; CDR3 DNA: TGTGCCTGGAGTGTAACTAGGGGACAGGGCAGGCTGCACTTC
clone size: NA; J gene: TRBJ1-5; V gene: TRBV7-2; D gene: TRBD1; CDR3 protein: CASSFGPVGTGGEQPQHF; CDR3 DNA: TGTGCCAGCAGCTTTGGGCCAGTAGGGACAGGGGGGGAGCAGCCCCAGCATTTT
clone size: NA; J gene: TRBJ2-1; V gene: TRBV5-4; D gene: TRBD1; CDR3 protein: CASSYRDRYNEQFF; CDR3 DNA: TGTGCCAGCAGTTACCGGGACAGGTACAATGAGCAGTTCTTC
clone size: NA; J gene: TRBJ1-6; V gene: TRBV28; D gene: TRBD1; CDR3 protein: CASSLTGFTNSPLHF; CDR3 DNA: TGTGCCAGCAGTTTGACAGGGTTTACCAATTCACCCCTCCACTTT
clone size: few; J gene: TRBJ2-2; V gene: TRBV7-2; D gene: NA; CDR3 protein: CASSQGGFTGELFF; CDR3 DNA: TGTGCCAGCAGCCAGGGGGGTTTCACCGGGGAGCTGTTTTTT
clone size: once; J gene: TRBJ1-2; V gene: TRBV6-1; D gene: TRBD1; CDR3 protein: CASSRTGSLHTF; CDR3 DNA: TGTGCCAGCAGTCGGACAGGGAGCCTTCACACCTTC
clone size: NA; J gene: TRBJ1-2; V gene: TRBV5-1; D gene: TRBD1; CDR3 protein: CASSFMGSLGGRDGYTF; CDR3 DNA: TGCGCCAGCAGCTTCATGGGCTCACTAGGGGGCCGGGATGGCTACACCTTC
clone size: few; J gene: TRBJ2-3; V gene: TRBV4-3; D gene: TRBD1; CDR3 protein: CASSQDLPDRGQADTQYF; CDR3 DNA: TGCGCCAGCAGCCAAGATCTCCCGGACAGGGGGCAAGCAGATACGCAGTATTTT
clone size: few; J gene: TRBJ1-2; V gene: TRBV4-1; D gene: NA; CDR3 protein: CASSQGGGNYGYTF; CDR3 DNA: TGCGCCAGCAGCCAAGGGGGGGGGAACTATGGCTACACCTTC
clone size: NA; J gene: TRBJ2-7; V gene: TRBV15; D gene: NA; CDR3 protein: CATSAIRQGGWYEQYF; CDR3 DNA: TGTGCCACCAGCGCAATCCGACAGGGAGGATGGTACGAGCAGTACTTC
clone size: NA; J gene: TRBJ2-7; V gene: TRBV9; D gene: TRBD1; CDR3 protein: CASSRTGGGEQYF; CDR3 DNA: TGTGCCAGCAGCAGGACAGGGGGCGGCGAGCAGTACTTC
clone size: NA; J gene: TRBJ2-7; V gene: TRBV4-1; D gene: NA; CDR3 protein: CASSQPGYEQYF; CDR3 DNA: TGCGCCAGCAGCCAACCAGGTTACGAGCAGTACTTC
clone size: NA; J gene: TRBJ1-3; V gene: TRBV6-1; D gene: NA; CDR3 protein: CASSEFRTSGNTIYF; CDR3 DNA: TGTGCCAGCAGTGAATTTAGGACATCTGGAAACACCATATATTTT
clone size: NA; J gene: TRBJ1-3; V gene: TRBV28; D gene: NA; CDR3 protein: CASSSGAVGNTIYF; CDR3 DNA: TGTGCCAGCAGTTCAGGGGCGGTTGGAAACACCATATATTTT
clone size: NA; J gene: TRBJ2-3; V gene: TRBV29-1; D gene: NA; CDR3 protein: CSVGQAGTDTQYF; CDR3 DNA: TGCAGCGTTGGACAGGCTGGCACAGATACGCAGTATTTT
clone size: NA; J gene: TRBJ1-2; V gene: TRBV5-1; D gene: TRBD1; CDR3 protein: CASSDRTGLVYGYTF; CDR3 DNA: TGCGCCAGCAGCGATCGGACAGGCTTGGTCTATGGCTACACCTTC
clone size: NA; J gene: TRBJ1-6; V gene: TRBV9; D gene: NA; CDR3 protein: CASSPWTADNSPLHF; CDR3 DNA: TGTGCCAGCAGCCCTTGGACAGCAGATAATTCACCCCTCCACTTT
clone size: NA; J gene: TRBJ1-1; V gene: TRBV5-1; D gene: NA; CDR3 protein: CASSRPGGDLMNTEAFF; CDR3 DNA: TGCGCCAGCAGCCGCCCCGGGGGGGATTTAATGAACACTGAAGCTTTCTTT